The sequence of this T cell receptor (beta chain) was determined in a study of B cell selection in AIRE deficiency. The CDR3 totals 10 residues. V lost 5 bases, J lost 6 bases, and 8 bases lay in between. Germline CDR1 is DFQATT and CDR2 is SNEGSKA (reference sequence). Conventional CD4 T cells were sorted as CD4+CD127+ cells. Study-wide points: Patient Tconv cells held 30% to 35% of Treg sequences shared by healthy donors. CDR3s were shorter in shared Treg sequences, reflecting few non-templated nucleotide insertions. In TCRBV usage, CDR3 length and diversity, patient Tconv and Treg cells matched healthy donors.

This clone was counted once. Its antigen is unknown. Per the study methods: Conventional T cell pools: some 110,000 distinct patient, approximately 130,000 donor TCRbeta sequences. Clones were sequenced by immunoSEQ multiplex PCR, and TCRdb holds only the in-frame ones, with some missing. V and J calls and clone size are copied from that table; D and trimming were computed from the DNA. The repertoire holds 20,000 to 30,000 clones, with nearly 98% as singletons. The J gene is TRBJ2-7, the V gene TRBV20-1; a possible D gene is TRBD2 (6 bases). This clonotype originated in a human donor with AIRE deficiency. The source material was conventional CD4+ T cells sorted from PBMCs. The CDR3 here is CSALGGEQYF. Here the CDR3 DNA reads TGCAGTGCTCTCGGGGGCGAGCAGTACTTC.